Listed below are T cell receptor beta chains from one sample, sequenced in a study of blood T cell repertoires in COVID-19. Sequenced by immunoSEQ multiplex PCR; TCRdb stores in-frame clones only, minus some. The sample contains roughly 190,000 clones, 85% to 90% of which appear only once. The sequencing input was peripheral blood. The receptor source for this set is a man in his forties with active or convalescent COVID-19. CDR3s include the opening cysteine and the closing phenylalanine or tryptophan. A D gene is named only where the DNA matches it firmly. Expanded clones are given a class, and other clones once, few, many or no size at all.

clone size	V gene	J gene	CDR3 length	D gene	CDR3 protein	CDR3 DNA
.	TRBV7-3	TRBJ2-2	16	TRBD1	CASSLRQGAGTGELFF	TGTGCCAGCAGCTTAAGACAGGGGGCAGGAACCGGGGAGCTGTTTTTT
.	TRBV7-7	TRBJ2-1	15	.	CASSFGPGQINEQFF	.
once	TRBV10-3	TRBJ2-6	15	.	CAISDPREGANVLTF	TGTGCCATCAGTGACCCCCGGGAAGGCGCCAACGTCCTGACTTTC
.	TRBV28	TRBJ1-6	15	.	CASSSPGTTNSPLHF	TGTGCCAGCAGTTCCCCCGGGACAACTAATTCACCCCTCCACTTT
.	TRBV11-3	TRBJ2-1	14	TRBD1	CASSPRDRSGEQFF	TGTGCCAGCAGCCCCCGGGACAGGTCCGGTGAGCAGTTCTTC
.	TRBV7-9	TRBJ1-1	16	TRBD1	CASSPTTGQQNTEAFF	TGTGCCAGCAGCCCCACGACGGGACAGCAGAACACTGAAGCTTTCTTT
.	TRBV6-2/TRBV6-3	TRBJ2-7	15	.	CASSYEQGFSYEQYF	TGTGCCAGCAGTTATGAACAGGGATTCTCCTACGAGCAGTACTTC
once	TRBV11-2	TRBJ2-7	16	TRBD2	CASSLEGGTQTYEQYF	TGTGCCAGCAGCTTAGAGGGGGGGACTCAGACCTACGAGCAGTACTTC
.	TRBV10-3	TRBJ2-3	16	.	CATHPSGGLSTDTQYF	TGTGCCACACACCCCTCTGGGGGGTTAAGCACAGATACGCAGTATTTT
.	TRBV5-1	TRBJ2-6	15	.	CASSLVASGANVLTF	TGCGCCAGCAGCTTGGTAGCCTCTGGGGCCAACGTCCTGACTTTC
.	TRBV5-1	TRBJ2-7	14	TRBD1	CASGLQGADYEQYF	TGCGCCAGCGGGCTACAGGGGGCCGACTACGAGCAGTACTTC
.	TRBV6-2/TRBV6-3	TRBJ2-5	15	TRBD1	CASSYPTGSGETQYF	TGTGCCAGCAGTTACCCGACAGGGTCAGGGGAGACCCAGTACTTC
.	TRBV3-1/TRBV3-2	TRBJ1-2	14	TRBD1	CASSQASQGNGYTF	TGTGCCAGCAGCCAAGCGTCACAGGGGAATGGCTACACCTTC
few	TRBV2	TRBJ1-1	13	.	CASLDRSNTEAFF	TGTGCCAGCCTAGACAGGAGCAACACTGAAGCTTTCTTT
.	TRBV19	TRBJ1-1	14	.	CASRDAVERTEAFF	TGTGCCAGTCGGGATGCAGTGGAGAGAACTGAAGCTTTCTTT
.	TRBV12-3/TRBV12-4	TRBJ2-7	12	TRBD1	CASSRDSYEQYF	TGTGCCAGCAGTCGGGACAGCTACGAGCAGTACTTC
.	TRBV24-1	TRBJ1-2	14	TRBD1	CATSDNGQVYGYTF	TGTGCCACCAGTGATAACGGACAGGTCTATGGCTACACCTTC
once	TRBV9	TRBJ2-1	16	TRBD1	CASSAHTGQGYNEQFF	TGTGCCAGCAGCGCACATACGGGACAGGGTTACAATGAGCAGTTCTTC
.	TRBV4-2	TRBJ2-1	17	TRBD2	CASSQVGLAGGINEQFF	TGTGCCAGCAGCCAAGTAGGGCTAGCGGGGGGTATCAATGAGCAGTTCTTC
.	TRBV5-1	TRBJ2-2	18	TRBD2	CASSLEGLAGVNTGELFF	TGCGCCAGCAGCTTGGAGGGACTAGCGGGGGTGAACACCGGGGAGCTGTTTTTT
.	TRBV18	TRBJ1-3	12	.	CASSLKGDTIYF	TGTGCCAGCTCACTAAAAGGGGACACCATATATTTT
.	TRBV11-2	TRBJ1-2	14	.	CASSLEGLSGGYTF	TGTGCCAGCAGCTTAGAAGGGTTGAGCGGTGGCTACACCTTC
.	TRBV29-1	TRBJ2-3	12	.	CSVDRGADTQYF	TGCAGCGTTGACAGGGGAGCAGATACGCAGTATTTT
once	TRBV9	TRBJ2-2	12	.	CASSEREGELFF	TGTGCCAGCAGCGAACGCGAAGGGGAGCTGTTTTTT
.	TRBV6-6	TRBJ2-7	15	.	CASSYSTFGVHEQYF	TGTGCCAGCAGTTACTCCACCTTCGGGGTCCACGAGCAGTACTTC
.	TRBV3-1/TRBV3-2	TRBJ1-1	16	TRBD1	CASSAHRGLVNTEAFF	TGTGCCAGCAGCGCACACAGGGGGCTGGTGAACACTGAAGCTTTCTTT
.	TRBV11-3	TRBJ2-2	14	.	CASSPGTNTGELFF	TGTGCCAGCAGTCCCGGGACAAACACCGGGGAGCTGTTTTTT
.	TRBV2	TRBJ1-1	15	.	CASSGTQGMNTEAFF	TGTGCCAGCAGTGGCACTCAGGGGATGAACACTGAAGCTTTCTTT
.	TRBV28	TRBJ2-7	11	.	CAAGNSYEQYF	TGTGCGGCCGGGAACTCCTACGAGCAGTACTTC
.	TRBV6-2/TRBV6-3	TRBJ1-2	14	TRBD1	CASSLTGAGYGYTF	TGTGCCAGCAGCCTGACAGGGGCTGGTTATGGCTACACCTTC
.	TRBV7-9	TRBJ1-5	14	TRBD1	CASSVTTGDQPQHF	TGTGCCAGCAGCGTTACCACAGGGGATCAGCCCCAGCATTTT